This T cell receptor (beta chain) was identified in a study of OX40 agonist ivuxolimab in advanced cancers. Overall study: Prior checkpoint blockade (anti-PD-1, anti-PD-L1 or anti-CTLA-4) was permitted; about 40% had it.

This CDR3 comprises 15 residues. This clone was seen once. TCRdb's table, derived via immunoSEQ multiplex PCR, lists solely in-frame clones and lacks some. The table has 60,000 to 70,000 clones, around 83% seen once. If patients had autoimmune disease history or systemic immunosuppression, they were excluded. Blood specimens came from baseline, cycle 4 day 1, and cycle 7 day 1. The clonotype originates from an adult with an advanced solid tumor such as melanoma, head and neck, liver or kidney cancer. The sample in question was CD4+ or CD8+ T cells sorted from blood, obtained in a trial of the OX40 agonist ivuxolimab. The chain joins TRBV21-1 to TRBJ1-2; the table gives TRBD1 as D, unverified against the DNA. TRBV21-1 constitutes a pseudogene. As DNA, the CDR3 is TGTGCCAGCAGCAGTCGCTACAGAAAGACCTATGGCTACACCTTC. It is translated as CASSSRYRKTYGYTF.